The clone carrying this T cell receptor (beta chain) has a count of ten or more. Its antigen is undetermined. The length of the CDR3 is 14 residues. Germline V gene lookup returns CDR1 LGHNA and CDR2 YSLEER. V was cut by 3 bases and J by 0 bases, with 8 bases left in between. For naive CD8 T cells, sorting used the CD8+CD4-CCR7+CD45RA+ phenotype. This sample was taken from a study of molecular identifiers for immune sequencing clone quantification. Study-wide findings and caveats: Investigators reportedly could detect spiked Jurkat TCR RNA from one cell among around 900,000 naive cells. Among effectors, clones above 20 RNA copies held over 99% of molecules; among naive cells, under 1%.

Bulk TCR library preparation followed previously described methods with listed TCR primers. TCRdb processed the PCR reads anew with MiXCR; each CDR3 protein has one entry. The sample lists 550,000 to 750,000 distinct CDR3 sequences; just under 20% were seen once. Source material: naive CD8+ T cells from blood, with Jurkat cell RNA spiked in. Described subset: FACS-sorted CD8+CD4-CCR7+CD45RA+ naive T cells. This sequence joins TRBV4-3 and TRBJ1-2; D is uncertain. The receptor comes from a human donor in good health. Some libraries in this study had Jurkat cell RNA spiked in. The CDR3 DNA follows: TGCGCCAGCAGCCAGGGTCTGACTAACTATGGCTACACCTTC. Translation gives CASSQGLTNYGYTF.